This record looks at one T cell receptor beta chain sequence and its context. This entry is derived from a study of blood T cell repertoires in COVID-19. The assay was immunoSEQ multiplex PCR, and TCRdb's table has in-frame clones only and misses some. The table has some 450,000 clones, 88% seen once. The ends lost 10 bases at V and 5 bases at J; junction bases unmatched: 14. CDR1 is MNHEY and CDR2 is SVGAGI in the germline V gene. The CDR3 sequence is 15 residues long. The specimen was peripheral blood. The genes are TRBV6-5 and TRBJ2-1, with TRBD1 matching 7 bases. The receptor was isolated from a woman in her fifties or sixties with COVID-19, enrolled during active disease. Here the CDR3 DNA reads TGTGCCACTACGATCCACGGGACAGTCGACAATGAGCAGTTCTTC. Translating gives CATTIHGTVDNEQFF.